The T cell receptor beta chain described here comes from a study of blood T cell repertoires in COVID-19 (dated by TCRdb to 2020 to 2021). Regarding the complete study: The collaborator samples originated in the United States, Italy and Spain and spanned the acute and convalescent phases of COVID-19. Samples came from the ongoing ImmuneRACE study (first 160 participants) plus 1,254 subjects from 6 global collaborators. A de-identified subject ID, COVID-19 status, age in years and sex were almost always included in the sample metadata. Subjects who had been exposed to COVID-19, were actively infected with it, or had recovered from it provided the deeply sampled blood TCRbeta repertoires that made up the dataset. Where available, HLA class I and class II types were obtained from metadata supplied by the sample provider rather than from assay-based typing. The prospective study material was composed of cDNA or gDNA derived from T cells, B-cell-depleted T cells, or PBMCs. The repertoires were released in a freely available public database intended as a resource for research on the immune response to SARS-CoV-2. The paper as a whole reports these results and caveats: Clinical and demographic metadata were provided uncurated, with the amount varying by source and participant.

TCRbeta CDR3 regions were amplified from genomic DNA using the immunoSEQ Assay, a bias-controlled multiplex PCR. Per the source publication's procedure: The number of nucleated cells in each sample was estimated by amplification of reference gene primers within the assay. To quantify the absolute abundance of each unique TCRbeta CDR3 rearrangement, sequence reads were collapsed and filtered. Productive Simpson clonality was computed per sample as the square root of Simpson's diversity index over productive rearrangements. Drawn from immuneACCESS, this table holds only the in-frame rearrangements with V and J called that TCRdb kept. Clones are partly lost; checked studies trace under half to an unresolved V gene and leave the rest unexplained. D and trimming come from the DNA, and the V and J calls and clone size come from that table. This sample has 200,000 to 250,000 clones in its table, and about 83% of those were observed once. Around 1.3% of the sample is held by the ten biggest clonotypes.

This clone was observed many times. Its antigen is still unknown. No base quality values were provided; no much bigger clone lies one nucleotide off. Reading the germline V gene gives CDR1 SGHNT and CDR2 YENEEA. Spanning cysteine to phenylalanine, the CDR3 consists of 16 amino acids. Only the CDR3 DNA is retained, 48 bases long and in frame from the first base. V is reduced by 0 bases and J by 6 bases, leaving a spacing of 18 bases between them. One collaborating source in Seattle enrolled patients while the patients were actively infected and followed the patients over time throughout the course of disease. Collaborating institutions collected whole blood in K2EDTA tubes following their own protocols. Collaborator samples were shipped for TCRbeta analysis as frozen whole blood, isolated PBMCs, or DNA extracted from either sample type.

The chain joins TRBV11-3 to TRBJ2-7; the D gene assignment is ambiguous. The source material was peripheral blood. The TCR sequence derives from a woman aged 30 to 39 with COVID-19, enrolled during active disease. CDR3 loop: CASSLDTLSHTSEQYF. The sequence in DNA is TGTGCCAGCAGCTTAGACACGTTATCCCACACCTCCGAGCAGTACTTC.